This T cell receptor beta chain was profiled in a study of blood T cell repertoires in COVID-19. The overall study: Whether acute or convalescent, the COVID-19 samples came from the United States, Italy and Spain. Sources were T cells, B-cell-depleted T cells, or PBMCs; the material itself was cDNA or gDNA.

There are 15 residues in the CDR3. V lost 0 bases and J lost 1, with 9 bases in between. Germline CDR1 reads MGHRA; CDR2 reads YSYEKL. As handled by the study authors: Amplification with reference gene primers provided the estimates of nucleated cell counts. Sequencing was performed with immunoSEQ multiplex PCR; in TCRdb, only in-frame clones are kept and a portion is missing. That table is the source of V, J and clone size, and D and trimming were worked out from the DNA. The sample contains approximately 120,000 clones, approximately 81% of which appear only once. The receptor comes from a man aged 55 to 70 with acute or convalescent COVID-19. V usage is TRBV4-1 and J usage is TRBJ1-1, with a possible D match to TRBD1 (5 bases). Input material: peripheral blood. The CDR3 nucleotides are TGCGCCAGCAGCCAAGAGGCAGGGCAGAACACTGAAGCTTTCTTT. This gives the protein CASSQEAGQNTEAFF.